These 12 T cell receptor beta chains share one sample of origin, sequenced in a study of TIL therapy for anti-PD-1-resistant metastatic lung cancer. The immunoSEQ assay was v3. Measured with immunoSEQ multiplex PCR; TCRdb has only the in-frame clones, and not every one. Among tens of thousands of clones listed, about 79% were seen once. Time point given: pre-treatment sample, taken before nivolumab and TIL therapy. The sequencing used blood, collected at baseline. The receptors derive from a woman aged 30 to 85 with non-small cell lung cancer.

The CDR3 region is CASSFPDRGSTDTQYF. CDR3 DNA sequence: TGTGCCAGCAGCTTTCCGGACAGGGGTAGCACAGATACGCAGTATTTT. The chain couples TRBV7-2 to TRBJ2-3, with TRBD1 matching 9 bases. This CDR3 region has 16 residues. In germline, CDR1 is SGHTA, CDR2 FQGNSA. The J segment lost 0 bases and the V segment lost 3 bases, leaving 4 bases of the junction unmatched.

V and J are TRBV5-1 and TRBJ1-5; D uncertain. Deletions cut 5 bases from V and 4 bases from J, with 16 bases between. The CDR3 runs 15 residues. In germline, CDR1 is SGHRS, CDR2 YFSETQ. CDR3 coding DNA: TGCGCCAGCAGTCCCTCGGGGTTCCCAAATCAGCCCCAGCATTTT. It yields the protein CASSPSGFPNQPQHF.

A single count supports this clone. The chain joins TRBV9 to TRBJ2-5; D gene ambiguous. CDR3 length: 11 residues. Trimming took 3 bases from V and 0 from J, leaving 0 bases between them. Germline V gene data show CDR1 as SGDLS and CDR2 as YYNGEE. The CDR3 DNA follows: TGTGCCAGCAGCGACCAAGAGACCCAGTACTTC. Translating gives CASSDQETQYF.

The rearrangement uses TRBV19 and TRBJ1-3, with unresolved D. The V gene lost 5 bases and the J gene lost 0 bases, with 11 bases spanning the gap. The CDR3 is 15 amino acids. Germline V gene data show CDR1 as LNHDA and CDR2 as SQIVND (reference sequence). CDR3 sequence: CASSPTSTSGNTIYF. As DNA, the CDR3 is TGTGCCAGTAGTCCTACATCAACCTCTGGAAACACCATATATTTT. Using reference TRBV19 and TRBJ1-3 for the parts outside the CDR3, the full variable domain is DGGITQSPKYLFRKEGQNVTLSCEQNLNHDAMYWYRQDPGQGLRLIYYSQIVNDFQKGDIAEGYSVSREKKESFPLTVTSAQKNPTAFYLCASSPTSTSGNTIYFGEGSWLTVV.

The V call is TRBV5-1, the J call TRBJ2-2, with no clear D. Germline lookup yields CDR1 SGHRS and CDR2 YFSETQ. This CDR3 has 14 amino acids. Trimming removed 1 base at V and 4 bases at J, with 8 bases between. In nucleotides, the CDR3 is TGCGCCAGCAGCTTGAAGGTGACCACCGGGGAGCTGTTTTTT. It codes for CASSLKVTTGELFF.

This chain joins TRBV4-1 and TRBJ2-7, with 7 nucleotides matching TRBD1. The CDR3 is 13 amino acids. V lost 3 bases to trimming and J lost 3 bases; unmatched junction nucleotides: 2. Germline V gene lookup returns CDR1 MGHRA and CDR2 YSYEKL. Written as DNA, the CDR3 is TGCGCCAGCAGCCATGCAGGGGGCTACGAGCAGTACTTC. Translation: CASSHAGGYEQYF.

This clone was counted a few times. J is TRBJ1-2 and V is TRBV4-1; D may be TRBD1 (5 bases). The V gene's germline CDR1 is MGHRA and CDR2 YSYEKL. The length of the CDR3 is 17 residues. Trimming removed 2 bases at V and 8 bases at J, with 24 bases between. DNA of the CDR3: TGCGCCAGCAGCCAACTGGGACGGACCTTCGACGGTAGGGGCTACACCTTC. Translated, it gives CASSQLGRTFDGRGYTF.

In this sample, this clone turned up a few times. V gene TRBV11-3 combines with J gene TRBJ2-7, with 7 nucleotides matching TRBD2. The germline V gene has CDR1 SGHNT and CDR2 YENEEA. The CDR3 is made up of 14 amino acids. Losses at the gene ends were 5 bases for V and 4 bases for J; bases not matched to a gene: 8. CDR3 nucleotide sequence: TGTGCCAGCAGCCCGGGGCGGGAGCCGTACGAGCAGTACTTC. It is translated as CASSPGREPYEQYF.

J is TRBJ2-1 and V is TRBV29-1; D remains ambiguous. Germline CDR1 reads SQVTM; CDR2 reads ANQGSEA. V gave up 8 bases and J gave up 0 bases, with 14 bases separating them. CDR3 length equals 14 residues. CDR3 region: CSSREFSSYNEQFF. The CDR3 coding sequence is TGCAGCTCTCGAGAGTTTAGCTCCTACAATGAGCAGTTCTTC.

This rearrangement joins TRBV6-1 to TRBJ1-4, with D perhaps TRBD1 (6 bases). CDR3 length: 19 residues. Germline CDR1 MNHNS, CDR2 SASEGT. V lost 2 bases and J lost 8, with 27 bases in between. The CDR3 spells CASSEFLSPYTGKEEKLFF. Written as DNA, the CDR3 is TGTGCCAGCAGTGAATTCCTCAGCCCTTATACAGGGAAGGAAGAAAAACTGTTTTTT.

The chain couples TRBV19 to TRBJ2-3; D may be TRBD1 (6 bases). The CDR3 has 13 amino acids. V was trimmed by 11 bases and J by 4 bases, leaving 16 bases between them. Germline lookup yields CDR1 LNHDA and CDR2 SQIVND (reference sequence). The CDR3 here is CASRTRGADTQYF. For the CDR3, the DNA is TGTGCCTCAAGGACCAGGGGAGCAGATACGCAGTATTTT.

The CDR3 protein is CASSLSTGQETQYF. DNA of the CDR3: TGTGCCAGCAGCTTAAGTACGGGGCAAGAGACCCAGTACTTC. The chain links TRBV7-8 to TRBJ2-5, with a weak D call TRBD2 (5 bases). The CDR3 length is 14 residues. Trimming cost V 2 bases and J 2 bases, with 9 bases left between them. Germline CDR1 is SGHVS and CDR2 is FQNEAQ.